The subject of this entry is one TCR beta chain. The antigen it recognizes is unknown. Base qualities are missing; no much larger clone stands one base away. These data come from a study of beta chain features in type 1 diabetes (dated by TCRdb to the late 2010s). Turning to the overall study: Mean age, gender distribution, total cell number and subset yield did not differ between patients and healthy donors. A total of approximately 99,000,000 sorted cells were examined across all samples, and RNA yield correlated strongly with the number of cells per subset. Regulatory and stem cell-like memory subsets were isolated from only 8 patients and roughly eight healthy donors, whereas naive and central memory subsets came from all 30 or so donors. The study compared the TCRB repertoires of sorted circulating CD4+ T cell subsets in recently diagnosed type 1 diabetes patients with those in matched healthy donors.

Each donor gave one peripheral blood draw, averaging approximately 120 mL, which was collected into heparinised tubes. A BD FACSAria II and a panel including CD45RO, CCR7, CD25, CD127, CD95 and CD27 were used to sort naive, central memory, regulatory and stem cell-like memory CD4+ T cells. Purity was above 95% for every sorted population. Right away, PBMCs were isolated by Lymphoprep density gradient centrifugation and were stained directly, with no culture step. So that batch effects would be minimized, each experiment stained and sorted samples in pairs, pairing one healthy donor with one patient. The entire amount of isolated RNA was reverse transcribed using the High Capacity cDNA Reverse Transcription Kit, so the sequenced TCRB transcripts were expressed ones. Deep immunoSEQ sequencing was applied to naive, central memory and regulatory T cell samples, giving an average of about 3.6 million total reads per sample. Sorted cells were lysed in RLT buffer, and RNA was extracted using DNase-treated RNeasy Micro or Mini kits according to cell number. Each cell subset was processed on its own to prevent cross-contamination, while patient and healthy donor samples were processed together. The immunoSEQ multiplex PCR was used to amplify TCRB sequences from cDNA, generating 87-bp fragments that spanned the CDR3 region. Sequencing of the amplicons was done on the Illumina HiSeq platform. The paper's data handling went like this. Synthetic template baselines were used to correct PCR bias computationally, reads within Hamming distance 2 were collapsed together, and singletons that could not be merged were discarded. Reads were aligned against IMGT to assign V, D and J genes, CDR3 length and insertions or deletions at six rearrangement sites. Within each subset, clonotype counts were normalized to sorted cell number, and only after that were true diversity and Gini coefficients computed with the tcR R package. The overlap coefficient, calculated on TCRB nucleotide sequences, was used to quantify repertoire sharing. As a proxy for the pre-selection repertoire, out-of-frame TCRB sequences from naive cells were analyzed. This immuneACCESS table, as held by TCRdb, lists in-frame sequences with V and J called but not all clones. Of the missing ones, under half trace to an unresolved V gene in checked studies; the others have no known cause. Clone size and V and J calls were adopted from that table, with D and trimming inferred from the DNA. The sample table lists around 340,000 clones, less than 20% of them with a count of one. Around 0.04% of the sample lies in the top ten.

Including cysteine and phenylalanine, the CDR3 has 13 amino acids. Just the 39-base CDR3 DNA is kept, in frame starting at base 1. The germline V gene (reference sequence) yields GTSNPN for CDR1 and SVGIG for CDR2. The V end loses 1 base and the J end loses 8 bases, and a stretch of 14 bases separates them. Broad study findings and their caveats: At VDJ recombination sites, patients with type 1 diabetes made fewer insertions and deleted more nucleotides, a pattern implying thymic rearrangement abnormalities. Because the HLA sub-analyses included only small numbers of individuals, any influence of HLA type on TCRB rearrangement was left unresolved. Naive, central memory and regulatory TCRB repertoires appeared to be more similar among patients than among healthy donors. Sequencing cDNA rather than genomic DNA could over-represent highly expressing activated cells, although activation and CD3 levels did not differ between groups. PCR might favor shorter templates, but patient and control samples were amplified and corrected together, so any skew would affect both groups equally. In all four CD4+ subsets, TCRB CDR3 length was moderately but significantly shorter in type 1 diabetes patients.

The chain is assembled from TRBV30 and TRBJ1-2, with no confident D gene call. Sequences were obtained from naive CD4+ T cells from blood. The meaning of the sample's cell subset or site label: true naive CD4+ T cells. This TCR came from a woman under 30 in good health. The DNA is as follows: TGTGCCTGGAGTGCCTCGGCCTTGAGGGGCTACACCTTC. Its amino acids are CAWSASALRGYTF.